The T cell receptor beta chain under discussion was sequenced for a study of beta chain features in type 1 diabetes. The investigators reverse transcribed all of the isolated RNA, so they sequenced expressed TCRB transcripts. Reads from naive, central memory and regulatory T cell samples averaged about 3.57 million. Generated by immunoSEQ multiplex PCR, the TCRdb table keeps only in-frame clones and is missing some. The sample includes about 180,000 clones, less than 10% of them seen just once. Study-wide findings and caveats: Cells that show high TCR expression could be over-represented by cDNA sequencing. In every one of the four CD4+ subsets, TCRB CDR3s were moderately but significantly shorter in Type 1 diabetes patients.

Many counts were recorded for this clone. Its specificity is not known. Germline V gene sequence: CDR1 SGHVS, CDR2 FQNEAQ. Losses at the gene ends were 5 bases for V and 6 bases for J; bases not matched to a gene: 6. The length of the CDR3 is 15 residues. Sequencing was done on a sample of central memory CD4+ T cells from blood. The sequence was obtained from a man aged 18 to 29 with type 1 diabetes. The chain joins TRBV7-8 to TRBJ2-1, with 11 bases fitting TRBD1. This CDR3 is CASSRGQGASNEQFF. CDR3 in DNA: TGTGCCAGCAGCCGCGGACAGGGGGCGAGCAATGAGCAGTTCTTC.